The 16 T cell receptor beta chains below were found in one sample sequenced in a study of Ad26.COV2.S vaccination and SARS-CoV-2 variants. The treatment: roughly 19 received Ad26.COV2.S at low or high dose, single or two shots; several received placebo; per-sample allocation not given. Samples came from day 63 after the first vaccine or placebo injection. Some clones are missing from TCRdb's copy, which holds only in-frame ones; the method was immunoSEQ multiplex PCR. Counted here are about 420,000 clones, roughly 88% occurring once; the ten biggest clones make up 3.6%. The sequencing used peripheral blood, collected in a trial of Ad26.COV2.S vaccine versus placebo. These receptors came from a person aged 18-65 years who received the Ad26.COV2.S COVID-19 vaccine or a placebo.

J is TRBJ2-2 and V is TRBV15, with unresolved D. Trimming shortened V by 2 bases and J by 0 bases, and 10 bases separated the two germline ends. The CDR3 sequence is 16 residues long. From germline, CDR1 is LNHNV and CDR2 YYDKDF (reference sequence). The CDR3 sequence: CATSRSALANTGELFF. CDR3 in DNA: TGTGCCACCAGCAGATCCGCACTTGCGAACACCGGGGAGCTGTTTTTT.

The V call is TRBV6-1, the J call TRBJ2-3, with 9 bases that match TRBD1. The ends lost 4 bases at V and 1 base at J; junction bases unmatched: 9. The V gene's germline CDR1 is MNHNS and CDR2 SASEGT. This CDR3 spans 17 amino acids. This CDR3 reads CASSARYRGRGTDTQYF. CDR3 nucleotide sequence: TGTGCCAGCAGTGCCCGTTACAGGGGGCGCGGCACAGATACGCAGTATTTT.

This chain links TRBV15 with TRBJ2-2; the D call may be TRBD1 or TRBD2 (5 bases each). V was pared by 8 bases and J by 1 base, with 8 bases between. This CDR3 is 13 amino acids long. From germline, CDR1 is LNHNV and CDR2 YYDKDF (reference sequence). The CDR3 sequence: CATRDGNTGELFF. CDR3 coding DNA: TGTGCCACCCGGGACGGGAACACCGGGGAGCTGTTTTTT.

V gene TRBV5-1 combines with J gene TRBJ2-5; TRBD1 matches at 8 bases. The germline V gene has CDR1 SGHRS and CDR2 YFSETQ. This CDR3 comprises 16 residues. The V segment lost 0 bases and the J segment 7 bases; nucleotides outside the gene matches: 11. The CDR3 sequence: CASSLVGQGIDGTQYF. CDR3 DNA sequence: TGCGCCAGCAGCTTGGTCGGACAGGGAATTGATGGGACCCAGTACTTC.

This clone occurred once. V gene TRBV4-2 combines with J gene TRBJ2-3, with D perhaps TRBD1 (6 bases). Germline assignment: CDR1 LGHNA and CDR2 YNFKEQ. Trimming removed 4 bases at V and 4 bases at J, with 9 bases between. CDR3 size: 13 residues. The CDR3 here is CASSPRTADTQYF. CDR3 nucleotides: TGTGCCAGCAGCCCAAGGACAGCAGATACGCAGTATTTT.

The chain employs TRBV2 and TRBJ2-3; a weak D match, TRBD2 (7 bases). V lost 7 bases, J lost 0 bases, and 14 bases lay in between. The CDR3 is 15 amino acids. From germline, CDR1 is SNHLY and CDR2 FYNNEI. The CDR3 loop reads CASKGGPTSTDTQYF. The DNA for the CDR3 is TGTGCCAGCAAGGGGGGGCCCACTAGCACAGATACGCAGTATTTT.

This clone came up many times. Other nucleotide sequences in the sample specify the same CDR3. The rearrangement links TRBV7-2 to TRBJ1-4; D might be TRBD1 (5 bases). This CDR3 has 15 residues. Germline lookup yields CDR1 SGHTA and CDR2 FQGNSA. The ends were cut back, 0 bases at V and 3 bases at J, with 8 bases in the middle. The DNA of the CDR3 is TGTGCCAGCAGCTTAGCGGGGGGGGCTAATGAAAAACTGTTTTTT. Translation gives CASSLAGGANEKLFF.

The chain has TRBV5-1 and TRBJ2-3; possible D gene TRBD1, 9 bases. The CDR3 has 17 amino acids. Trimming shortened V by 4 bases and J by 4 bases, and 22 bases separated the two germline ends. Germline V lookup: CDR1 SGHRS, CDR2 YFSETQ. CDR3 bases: TGCGCCAGCAGCCCCCGGGGGGGACAGGGAAAGTCAGATACGCAGTATTTT. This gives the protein CASSPRGGQGKSDTQYF.

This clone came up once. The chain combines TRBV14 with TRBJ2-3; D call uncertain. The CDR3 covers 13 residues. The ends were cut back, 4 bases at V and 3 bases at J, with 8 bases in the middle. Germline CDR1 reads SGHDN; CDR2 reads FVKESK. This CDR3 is CASSLGPTDTQYF. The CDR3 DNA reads TGTGCCAGCAGCCTCGGACCAACAGATACGCAGTATTTT.

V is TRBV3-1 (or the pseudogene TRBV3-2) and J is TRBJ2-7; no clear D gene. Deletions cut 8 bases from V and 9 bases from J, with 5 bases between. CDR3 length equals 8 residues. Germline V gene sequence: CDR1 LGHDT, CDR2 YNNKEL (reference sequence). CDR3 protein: CASQGQYF. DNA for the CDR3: TGTGCCAGCCAAGGGCAGTACTTC.

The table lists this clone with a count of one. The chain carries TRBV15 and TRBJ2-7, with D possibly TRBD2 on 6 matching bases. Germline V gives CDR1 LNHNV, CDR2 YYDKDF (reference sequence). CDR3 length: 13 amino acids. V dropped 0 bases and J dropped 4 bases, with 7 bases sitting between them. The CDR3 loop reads CATSREGRYEQYF. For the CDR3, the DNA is TGTGCCACCAGCAGAGAGGGGAGGTACGAGCAGTACTTC.

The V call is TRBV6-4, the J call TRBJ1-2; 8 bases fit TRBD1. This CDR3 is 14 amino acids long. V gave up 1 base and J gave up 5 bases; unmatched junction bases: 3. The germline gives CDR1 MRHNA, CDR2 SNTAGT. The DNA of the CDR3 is TGTGCCAGCAGTGACTGGGACAGGATATATGGCTACACCTTC. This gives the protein CASSDWDRIYGYTF.

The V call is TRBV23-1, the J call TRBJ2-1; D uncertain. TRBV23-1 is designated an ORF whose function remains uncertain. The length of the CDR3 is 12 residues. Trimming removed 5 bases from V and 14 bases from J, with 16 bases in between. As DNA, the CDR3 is TGCGCCAGCAGTAGATACGGTGGAATCGAGTTCTTC. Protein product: CASSRYGGIEFF.

The CDR3 sequence is CASSLVGGRSSYNEQFF. The CDR3 DNA is TGTGCCAGCAGCTTAGTAGGGGGAAGGAGCTCCTACAATGAGCAGTTCTTC. This rearrangement joins TRBV7-2 to TRBJ2-1, with TRBD1 as a possible D gene (6 bases). Trimming stripped 1 base from V and 0 bases from J, with 13 bases between. The length of the CDR3 is 17 residues. Germline V CDR1 and CDR2: SGHTA, FQGNSA. Looking up the rest from reference TRBV7-2 and TRBJ2-1 gives the full variable domain: GAGVSQSPSNKVTEKGKDVELRCDPISGHTALYWYRQSLGQGLEFLIYFQGNSAPDKSGLPSDRFSAERTGGSVSTLTIQRTQQEDSAVYLCASSLVGGRSSYNEQFFGPGTRLTVL.

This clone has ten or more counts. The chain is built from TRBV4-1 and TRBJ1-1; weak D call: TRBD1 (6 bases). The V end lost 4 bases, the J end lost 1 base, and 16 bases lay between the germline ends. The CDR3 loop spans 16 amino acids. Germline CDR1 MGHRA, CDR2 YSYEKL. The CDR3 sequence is CASSPQVAGANTEAFF. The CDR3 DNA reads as TGCGCCAGCAGCCCACAAGTAGCAGGGGCGAACACTGAAGCTTTCTTT.

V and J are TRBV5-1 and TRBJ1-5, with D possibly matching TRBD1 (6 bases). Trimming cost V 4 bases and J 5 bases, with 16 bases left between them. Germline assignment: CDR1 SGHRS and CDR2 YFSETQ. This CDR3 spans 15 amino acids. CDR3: CASSNRESWDQPQHF. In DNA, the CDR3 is TGCGCCAGCAGCAACAGGGAAAGTTGGGATCAGCCCCAGCATTTT. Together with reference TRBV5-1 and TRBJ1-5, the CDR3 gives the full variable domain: KAGVTQTPRYLIKTRGQQVTLSCSPISGHRSVSWYQQTPGQGLQFLFEYFSETQRNKGNFPGRFSGRQFSNSRSEMNVSTLELGDSALYLCASSNRESWDQPQHFGDGTRLSIL.